This TCR beta chain originates from a study of technical replicates of blood from several donors. The germline V and J ends were trimmed by 0 bases and 5 bases, with 8 bases remaining between them. CDR3 size: 14 residues. Germline V lookup: CDR1 LGHNA, CDR2 YNFKEQ. Only in-frame clones appear in the TCRdb table, and some are missing; sequencing was by immunoSEQ multiplex PCR. The repertoire has 65,000 to 90,000 clones, approximately 94% of them found once; the top ten carry around 0.42%. The origin of this receptor is a human donor in good health. Material for sequencing was T cells isolated from PBMCs. V is TRBV4-2 and J is TRBJ1-5; D not resolved. The CDR3 region has the DNA TGTGCCAGCAGCCAAGAAGCCGGGTATCAGCCCCAGCATTTT. This gives the protein CASSQEAGYQPQHF.